This record covers a single T cell receptor (beta chain). Antigen unknown. Investigators spread the genomic DNA of each subset evenly over several immunoSEQ plates. Only in-frame clones appear in the TCRdb table, and some are missing; sequencing was by immunoSEQ multiplex PCR. The sample includes roughly 1.4 million clones, roughly 98.5% of them seen just once. This record belongs to a study of shared clonotypes between healthy human individuals. Study results and limitations: With a handful of donors compared, around 5% of naive CD4 clonotypes were shared.

Sequenced sample: naive CD4+ T cells sorted from blood. Subset indicated: CD45RA+ positively selected. The receptor was isolated from a man younger than 45 in good health.

The CDR3 is CASRHLPGLPPGEQFF. The CDR3 DNA follows: TGTGCCAGCAGACATCTACCGGGCCTACCACCCGGTGAGCAGTTCTTC. The chain carries TRBV27 and TRBJ2-1; D ambiguous. Germline-derived CDR1 and CDR2 are MNHEY and SMNVEV (reference sequence). The CDR3 totals 16 residues. V shed 6 bases and J shed 9 bases, with 24 bases lying between them.